The sequence of this T cell receptor (beta chain) was determined in a study of tissue T cells after allogeneic stem cell transplantation. This CDR3 has 14 amino acids. The germline V gene encodes CDR1 KGHPV and CDR2 FQNQEV (reference sequence). V was cut by 6 bases and J by 0 bases, with 10 bases left in between. Turning to this clone: Mouse gene names apply. The CDR3 end falls 1 residue outside the read, so it is completed with the germline J gene.

Time point: mouse harvest day 7 after allogeneic transplant. Each mouse received 10^7 T-cell-depleted marrow cells plus 10^6 splenic CD5+ T cells by tail vein. The table came from immunoSEQ multiplex PCR; TCRdb's copy has only in-frame clones and leaves some out. The sample includes roughly 6,100 clones, roughly 42% of them seen just once. The TCR originated in a female BALB/c mouse given C57BL/6 T cells with graft-versus-host disease after an allogeneic hematopoietic cell transplant. This sequence joins TRBV26 and TRBJ2-3, with D tentatively TRBD1 (6 bases). Sequencing was performed on skin. The CDR3 spells CASSRGWSAETLYF. The sequenced part of the CDR3 DNA is TGTGCCAGCAGCAGGGGATGGAGTGCAGAAACGCTGTAT.